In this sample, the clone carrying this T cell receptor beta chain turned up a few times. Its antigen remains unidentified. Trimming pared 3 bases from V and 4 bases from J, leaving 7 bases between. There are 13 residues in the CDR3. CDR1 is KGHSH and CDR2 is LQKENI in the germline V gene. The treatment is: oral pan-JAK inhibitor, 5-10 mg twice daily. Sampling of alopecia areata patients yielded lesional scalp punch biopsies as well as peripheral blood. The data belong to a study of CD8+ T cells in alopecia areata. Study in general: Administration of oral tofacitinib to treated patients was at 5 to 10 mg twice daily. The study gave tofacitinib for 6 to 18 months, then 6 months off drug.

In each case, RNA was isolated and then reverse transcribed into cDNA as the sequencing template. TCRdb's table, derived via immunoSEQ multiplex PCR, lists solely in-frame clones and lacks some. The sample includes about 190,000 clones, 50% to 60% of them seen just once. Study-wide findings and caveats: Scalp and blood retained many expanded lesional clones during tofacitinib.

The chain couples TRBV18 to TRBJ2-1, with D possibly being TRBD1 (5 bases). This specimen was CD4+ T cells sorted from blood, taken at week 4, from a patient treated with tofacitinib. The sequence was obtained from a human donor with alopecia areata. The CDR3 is CASSPDRYNEQFF. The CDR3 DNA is TGTGCCAGCTCACCCGACAGATACAATGAGCAGTTCTTC.